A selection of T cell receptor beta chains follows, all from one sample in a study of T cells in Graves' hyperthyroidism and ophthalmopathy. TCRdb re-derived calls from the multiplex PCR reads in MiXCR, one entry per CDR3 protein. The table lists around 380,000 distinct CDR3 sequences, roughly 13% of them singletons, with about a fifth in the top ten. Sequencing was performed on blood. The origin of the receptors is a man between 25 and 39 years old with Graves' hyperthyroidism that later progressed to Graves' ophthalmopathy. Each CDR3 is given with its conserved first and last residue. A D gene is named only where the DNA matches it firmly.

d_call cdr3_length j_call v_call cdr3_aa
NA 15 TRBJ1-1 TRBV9 CASSVGGVSNTEAFF
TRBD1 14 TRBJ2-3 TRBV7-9 CASSSYRGSDTQYF
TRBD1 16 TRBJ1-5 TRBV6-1 CASSEYRTGGNQPQHF
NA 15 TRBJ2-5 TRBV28 CASSLGGTNQETQYF
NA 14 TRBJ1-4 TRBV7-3 CASSLKGVNEKLFF
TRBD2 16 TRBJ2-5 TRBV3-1 CASSQAGLAGSGTQYF
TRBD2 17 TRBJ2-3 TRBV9 CASSVDKAGGPRATQYF
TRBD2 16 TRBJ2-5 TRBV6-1 CASSNSGTSGAETQYF
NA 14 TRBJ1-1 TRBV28 CASSQNRENTEAFF
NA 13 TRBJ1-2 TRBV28 CASSLNSLYGYTF
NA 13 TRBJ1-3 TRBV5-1 CASSLSGRDTIYF
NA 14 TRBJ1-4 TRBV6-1 CASSPVGGNEKLFF
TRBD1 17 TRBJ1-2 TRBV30 CAWRPRRTGASNYGYTF
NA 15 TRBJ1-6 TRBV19 CASSPWDRPDSPLHF
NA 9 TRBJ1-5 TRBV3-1 CASTPPQHF
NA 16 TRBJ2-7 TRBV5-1 CTSTQLWGRMSYEQYF
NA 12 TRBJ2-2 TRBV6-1 CASRAGTGELFF
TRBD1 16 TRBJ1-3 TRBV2 CASSVLGRGSGNTIYF
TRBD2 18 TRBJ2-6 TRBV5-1 CASSLASGGSSGANVLTF
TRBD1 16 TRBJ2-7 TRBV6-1 CASSEAWDSRFREQYF
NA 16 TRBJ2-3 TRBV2 CASSPFVRGISDTQYF
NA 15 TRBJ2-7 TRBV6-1 CASSRTEYAGVEQYF
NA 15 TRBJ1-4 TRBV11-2 CASSLVASANEKLFF
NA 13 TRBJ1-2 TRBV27 CASSSGMGYGYTF
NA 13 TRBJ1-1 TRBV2 CASFQGQNTEAFF
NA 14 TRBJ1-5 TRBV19 CASTPYDSNQPQHF
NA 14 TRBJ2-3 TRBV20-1 CSARGQVNTDTQYF
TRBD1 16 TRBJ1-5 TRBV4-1 CASSQPGTGDYQPQHF
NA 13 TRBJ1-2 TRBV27 CASSPLGGDGYTF
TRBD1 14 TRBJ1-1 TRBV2 CASSAGTGNTEAFF
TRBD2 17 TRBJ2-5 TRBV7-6 CASSPTGLAGGRETQYF
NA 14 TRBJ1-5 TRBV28 CARPGEFSNQPQHF
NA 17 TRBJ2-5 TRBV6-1 CASNSIEGGTIGETQYF
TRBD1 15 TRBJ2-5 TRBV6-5 CASSSPDRARETQYF
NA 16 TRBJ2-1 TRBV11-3 CASTSRRKSSYNEQFF
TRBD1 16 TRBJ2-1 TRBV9 CASSPPTGSSYNEQFF
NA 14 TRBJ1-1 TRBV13 CASSLRGINTETFF
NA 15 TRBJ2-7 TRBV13 CASSLRQYNSYEQYF
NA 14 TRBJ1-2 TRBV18 CASSAGASNYGYTF
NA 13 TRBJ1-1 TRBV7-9 CASSLGTAVGAFF
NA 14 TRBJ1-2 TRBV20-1 CSARDMGTPYGYTF
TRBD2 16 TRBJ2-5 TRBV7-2 CASSFQISGGAETQYF
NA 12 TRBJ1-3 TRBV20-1 CSASTSGNTIYF
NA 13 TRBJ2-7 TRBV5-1 CASRPVAGYEQYF
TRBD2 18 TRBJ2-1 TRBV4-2 CASSPEVLAGGAYNEQFF
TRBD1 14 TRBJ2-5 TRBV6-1 CASSSHGQGETQYF